Below, 31 T cell receptor beta chains from the same sample are listed, as sequenced in a study of cytomegalovirus exposure and HLA in healthy donors. 60 Vbeta and 13 Jbeta primers were used in PCR. Libraries were prepared by immunoSEQ multiplex PCR; TCRdb keeps only in-frame clonotypes and omits some of them. The sample yields over 70,000 clones, about 80% seen once. Sequenced material: PBMCs. All receptors derive from a man aged 50 to 60 in good health and CMV-seropositive.

On this clone: A junction end diverges from the germline sequence, so it may reflect a read error. The chain links TRBV7-7 to TRBJ2-5, with D perhaps matching TRBD2 (6 bases). The J call may be incorrect, as the DNA end agrees better with TRBJ2-7. Looked up from germline, CDR1 is SSHAT and CDR2 is FNYEAQ (reference sequence). The CDR3 runs to 15 residues. CDR3 residues: CASSIPKALRGEQYF. For the CDR3, the DNA is TGTGCTAGCAGCATACCGAAAGCGCTGCGGGGCGAGCAGTACTTC.

In regard to this clone: One junction end disagrees with the germline gene, perhaps due to a read error. V is TRBV7-9 and J is TRBJ2-2, with TRBD2 matching over 10 bases. The germline V gene has CDR1 SEHNR and CDR2 FQNEAQ (reference sequence). This CDR3 spans 15 amino acids. The DNA for the CDR3 is TGTGCCAGCAGCTCTAGCGGGAGCGACACCGGGGGGCTGTTTTTT. Translated: CASSSSGSDTGGLFF.

The chain recombines TRBV5-8 with TRBJ2-5; a possible D gene is TRBD2 (6 bases). There are 15 residues in the CDR3. Trimming removed 0 bases at V and 3 bases at J, with 12 bases between. The germline V gene encodes CDR1 SGHTS and CDR2 YDEGEE. CDR3 protein: CASSLEAREEETQYF. Here the CDR3 DNA reads TGTGCCAGCAGCTTGGAGGCCAGGGAGGAAGAGACCCAGTACTTC.

The rearrangement uses TRBV4-2 and TRBJ2-5; 8 bases align to TRBD1. With 2 bases clipped from V and 1 base from J, the junction kept 6 bases outside the gene matches. The CDR3 is made up of 16 amino acids. Germline loops: CDR1 LGHNA, CDR2 YNFKEQ. The CDR3 DNA follows: TGTGCCAGCAGCCAAACAATGACAGGGGCCCAAGAGACCCAGTACTTC. Its protein product is CASSQTMTGAQETQYF.

The rearrangement links TRBV7-2 to TRBJ2-1; 8 nucleotides agree with TRBD2. Germline CDR1 SGHTA, CDR2 FQGNSA. With 1 base clipped from V and 8 bases from J, the junction kept 10 bases outside the gene matches. The CDR3 has 16 amino acids. The CDR3 is CASSLDREGRSHEQFF. The CDR3, as DNA: TGTGCCAGCAGCTTAGATCGGGAGGGCCGTTCCCATGAGCAGTTCTTC.

The chain couples TRBV11-3 to TRBJ2-7; 12 bases fit TRBD2. The CDR3 is made up of 14 amino acids. The germline gives CDR1 SGHNT, CDR2 YENEEA. V lost 1 base and J lost 6; bases outside the gene matches: 1. This CDR3 reads CASSLASGRGEQYF. In nucleotides, the CDR3 is TGTGCCAGCAGCTTAGCTAGCGGGAGGGGCGAGCAGTACTTC. Using reference TRBV11-3 and TRBJ2-7 for the parts outside the CDR3, the full variable domain is EAGVVQSPRYKIIEKKQPVAFWCNPISGHNTLYWYLQNLGQGPELLIRYENEEAVDDSQLPKDRFSAERLKGVDSTLKIQPAELGDSAVYLCASSLASGRGEQYFGPGTRLTVT.

The chain links TRBV9 to TRBJ2-7; possibly TRBD1 for D (6 bases). Germline loops: CDR1 SGDLS, CDR2 YYNGEE. This CDR3 contains 14 residues. V lost 0 bases to trimming and J lost 5 bases, with 12 bases between them. The CDR3 bases are TGTGCCAGCAGCGTAGAGGGGGTGGTACACGAGCAGTACTTC. As protein: CASSVEGVVHEQYF.

The genes are TRBV7-9 and TRBJ1-2, with D possibly being TRBD1 (5 bases). Germline V gene data show CDR1 as SEHNR and CDR2 as FQNEAQ (reference sequence). The CDR3 spans 14 residues. The ends were cut back, 5 bases at V and 4 bases at J, with 14 bases in the middle. The CDR3 here is CASSTAGIGYGYTF. The CDR3 region has the DNA TGTGCCAGCAGCACCGCAGGGATTGGCTATGGCTACACCTTC.

CDR3 sequence reads: CASSMHPGLAGGTGELFF. CDR3 sequence (DNA): TGTGCCAGTAGTATGCACCCCGGACTAGCGGGAGGCACCGGGGAGCTGTTTTTT. The chain uses TRBV19 and TRBJ2-2, with 14 bases matching TRBD2. CDR1 and CDR2 from the germline V gene are LNHDA and SQIVND (reference sequence). The ends lost 3 bases at V and 4 bases at J; junction bases unmatched: 7. CDR3 size: 18 residues.

The V gene is TRBV7-6, the J gene TRBJ2-1, with D unresolved. V was cut by 2 bases and J by 9 bases, with 8 bases left in between. The CDR3 sequence is 12 residues long. CDR1 is SGHVS and CDR2 is FNYEAQ in the germline V gene. The CDR3 bases are TGTGCCAGCAGCTTAAGTCCGGGTGAGCAGTTCTTC. Protein: CASSLSPGEQFF.

This clone has more than one count but fewer than ten. The V and J genes are TRBV6-1 and TRBJ1-2, with 7 bases aligning to TRBD1. The ends lost 5 bases at V and 3 bases at J; junction bases unmatched: 6. Germline loops: CDR1 MNHNS, CDR2 SASEGT. This CDR3 is built from 14 residues. The CDR3 region is CASSREQGYYGYTF. DNA of the CDR3: TGTGCCAGCAGTCGGGAACAGGGGTACTATGGCTACACCTTC.

The chain recombines TRBV19 with TRBJ2-1; possible D gene TRBD1, 6 bases. CDR1 and CDR2 (germline): LNHDA, SQIVND (reference sequence). V was trimmed by 4 bases and J by 6 bases, leaving 16 bases between them. CDR3 length: 15 amino acids. The CDR3 spells CASSSPTGSVNEQFF. The CDR3 nucleotides read TGTGCCAGTAGTAGCCCTACAGGGTCCGTCAATGAGCAGTTCTTC.

CDR3 sequence reads: CASSLATSGRFEQFF. In nucleotides, the CDR3 is TGTGCCAGCAGCTTAGCTACTAGCGGGAGATTCGAGCAGTTCTTC. This chain connects TRBV11-2 to TRBJ2-1, with 11 bases aligning to TRBD2. The CDR3 runs 15 residues. The germline CDR1 and CDR2 sequences are SGHAT and FQNNGV. Trimming cost V 1 base and J 10 bases; bases outside gene matches: 6.

The V call is TRBV2, the J call TRBJ2-5, with D unresolved. The V end lost 5 bases, the J end lost 2 bases, and 3 bases lay between the germline ends. Germline CDR1 and CDR2: SNHLY and FYNNEI. This CDR3 has 11 residues. CDR3 loop: CASSTQETQYF. CDR3 bases: TGTGCCAGCAGTACACAAGAGACCCAGTACTTC.

This chain links TRBV29-1 with TRBJ2-3; TRBD1 matches at 9 bases. Germline trimming cut 7 bases from V and 2 bases from J; bases unmatched to any gene: 10. Per germline, CDR1 SQVTM and CDR2 ANQGSEA. The CDR3 consists of 15 residues. CDR3: CSAVSGTGITDTQYF. In nucleotides, the CDR3 is TGCAGCGCTGTCTCCGGGACAGGGATCACAGATACGCAGTATTTT.

The chain is built from TRBV7-3 and TRBJ2-1, with 10 bases matching TRBD2. V was pared by 3 bases and J by 10 bases, with 9 bases of the junction left unmatched. Germline lookup yields CDR1 SGHTA and CDR2 FQGTGA. This CDR3 has 15 residues. The CDR3: CASSLSGRADIEQFF. CDR3 DNA sequence: TGTGCCAGCAGCTTGAGCGGGAGGGCCGACATAGAGCAGTTCTTC.

The J gene is TRBJ2-1, the V gene TRBV12-5; D possibly corresponds to TRBD2 (5 bases). The CDR3 consists of 14 residues. Germline V gene lookup returns CDR1 LGHNT and CDR2 FRNRAP. Trimming pared 5 bases from V and 4 bases from J, leaving 12 bases between. The CDR3 sequence is CASGHRTSYNEQFF. CDR3 nucleotide sequence: TGTGCTAGTGGTCACCGGACTTCATACAATGAGCAGTTCTTC.

This clone was seen more than once but under ten times. This CDR3 is CASSPRTGKPEAFF. CDR3 in DNA: TGTGCCAGCAGTCCCCGGACAGGCAAACCTGAAGCTTTCTTT. V is TRBV6-6 and J is TRBJ1-1, with 7 bases aligning to TRBD1. V trimming: 5 bases; J trimming: 6 bases; junction bases outside the gene matches: 9. Germline loops: CDR1 MNHNY, CDR2 SVGAGI (reference sequence). This CDR3 is 14 amino acids long.

The chain has TRBV4-1 and TRBJ2-1; 9 positions agree with TRBD1. The CDR3 spans 15 residues. J was trimmed by 8 bases and V by 3 bases; bases with no gene match: 8. CDR1 MGHRA and CDR2 YSYEKL come from the germline V gene. In DNA form, the CDR3 reads TGCGCCAGCAGCCAGCCGGGACAGGGTAACCATGAGCAGTTCTTC. This encodes CASSQPGQGNHEQFF.

The chain has TRBV5-1 and TRBJ2-1, with a tentative D call TRBD2 (6 bases). This CDR3 spans 11 amino acids. V gave up 5 bases and J gave up 10 bases, with 10 bases separating them. Germline V gene sequence: CDR1 SGHRS, CDR2 YFSETQ. The CDR3: CASRSGLEQFF. In DNA form, the CDR3 reads TGCGCCAGCAGATCTGGACTAGAGCAGTTCTTC.

This sequence joins TRBV27 and TRBJ1-2; 7 bases are shared with TRBD1. J gave up 0 bases and V 6 bases, and 10 bases lay outside the gene matches. The CDR3 consists of 16 residues. Germline V lookup: CDR1 MNHEY, CDR2 SMNVEV (reference sequence). CDR3 coding DNA: TGTGCCAGCAGCAAACGGGCAGGGGGGACTAACTATGGCTACACCTTC. Protein: CASSKRAGGTNYGYTF.

J is TRBJ2-2 and V is TRBV7-2; 9 bases align to TRBD2. V was pared by 2 bases and J by 1 base, with 5 bases of the junction left unmatched. Germline lookup yields CDR1 SGHTA and CDR2 FQGNSA. The CDR3 sequence is 17 residues long. In DNA form, the CDR3 reads TGTGCCAGCAGCTTAATGAGACTAGCGGTGAACACCGGGGAGCTGTTTTTT. The encoded protein is CASSLMRLAVNTGELFF. Full variable domain (missing parts from reference TRBV7-2 and TRBJ2-2): GAGVSQSPSNKVTEKGKDVELRCDPISGHTALYWYRQSLGQGLEFLIYFQGNSAPDKSGLPSDRFSAERTGGSVSTLTIQRTQQEDSAVYLCASSLMRLAVNTGELFFGEGSRLTVL.

This sequence joins TRBV5-5 and TRBJ2-1; TRBD1 agrees at 8 bases. CDR3 length: 16 amino acids. In germline, CDR1 is SGHKS, CDR2 YYEKEE (reference sequence). Unmatched junction bases numbered 6, after V lost 4 bases and J lost 0 bases. The CDR3: CASSPTGGSSYNEQFF. Here the CDR3 DNA reads TGTGCCAGCAGCCCAACAGGGGGTAGCTCCTACAATGAGCAGTTCTTC.

V is TRBV6-1 and J is TRBJ1-6, with TRBD1 identical over 11 bases. The CDR3 has 15 residues. With V trimmed by 6 bases and J by 10 bases, 8 bases remained unmatched. CDR1 is MNHNS and CDR2 is SASEGT in the germline V gene. DNA for the CDR3: TGTGCCAGCAGCTCACGGACAGGGGGCTGGTCACCCCTCCACTTT. Its translation is CASSSRTGGWSPLHF.

Notes on this clone: The same CDR3 can be traced to other DNA sequences in this sample. The chain recombines TRBV9 with TRBJ2-3; tentatively, D is TRBD1 (5 bases). This CDR3 has 15 amino acids. V lost 2 bases, J lost 6 bases, and 16 bases lay in between. Looked up from germline, CDR1 is SGDLS and CDR2 is YYNGEE. CDR3: CASSVRDVGGDTQYF. CDR3 nucleotides: TGTGCCAGCAGCGTCAGGGATGTAGGTGGGGATACGCAGTATTTT.

This clone has only a few counts. CDR3: CASSHSRTGGRTEAFF. CDR3 sequence (DNA): TGTGCCAGCAGCCATTCCAGGACAGGGGGAAGGACTGAAGCTTTCTTT. The chain recombines TRBV16 with TRBJ1-1; TRBD1 agrees at 10 bases. Germline V gene sequence: CDR1 KGHSY, CDR2 FQNENV. The CDR3 length is 16 residues. J gave up 5 bases and V 3 bases, and 9 bases lay outside the gene matches.

V and J are TRBV5-4 and TRBJ2-7, with 7 bases aligning to TRBD1. Losses at the gene ends were 3 bases for V and 0 bases for J; bases not matched to a gene: 15. CDR1 and CDR2 (germline): SGHNT, YYREEE (reference sequence). This CDR3 comprises 18 residues. CDR3: CASSSALNRGKGSYEQYF. The CDR3 bases are TGTGCCAGCAGCTCGGCCCTCAACAGGGGAAAAGGCTCCTACGAGCAGTACTTC.

Here the CDR3 DNA reads TGTGCCAGCAGCTCGGACTGGGGGGAGCTGTTTTTT. It translates to CASSSDWGELFF. The chain joins TRBV7-9 to TRBJ2-2; D might be TRBD2 (5 bases). Germline-derived CDR1 and CDR2 are SEHNR and FQNEAQ (reference sequence). There are 12 residues in the CDR3. Trimming took 4 bases from V and 8 from J, leaving 8 bases between them.

The chain combines TRBV5-4 with TRBJ1-4; 10 bases map to TRBD1. Germline V gene lookup returns CDR1 SGHNT and CDR2 YYREEE (reference sequence). V lost 0 bases and J lost 7; bases outside the gene matches: 3. There are 15 residues in the CDR3. The CDR3 sequence is CASSLETGGAEKLFF. DNA for the CDR3: TGTGCCAGCAGCTTGGAGACAGGGGGCGCTGAAAAACTGTTTTTT.

The chain joins TRBV5-4 to TRBJ2-3; D is undetermined. Germline CDR1 reads SGHNT; CDR2 reads YYREEE (reference sequence). The V end was cut by 0 bases, the J end by 2 bases, with 7 bases between. The CDR3 is 14 amino acids. The CDR3 DNA is TGTGCCAGCAGCTTGGGGCGGTACACAGATACGCAGTATTTT. It is translated as CASSLGRYTDTQYF.

The rearrangement joins TRBV11-2 to TRBJ2-1, with D tentatively TRBD2 (5 bases). V was clipped by 4 bases and J by 2 bases, with 9 bases between them. The CDR3 contains 14 residues. Germline CDR1 and CDR2: SGHAT and FQNNGV. CDR3 amino acids: CASSSVATYNEQFF. In DNA, the CDR3 is TGTGCCAGCAGCTCGGTAGCGACCTACAATGAGCAGTTCTTC.